One and the same sample provided the 25 T cell receptor beta chains below, sequenced in a study of cytomegalovirus exposure and HLA in healthy donors. A multiplex PCR was run with 60 Vbeta primers and 13 Jbeta primers. The method was immunoSEQ multiplex PCR; TCRdb's version includes in-frame clones alone and lacks a portion of them. The data contain 90,000 to 120,000 clones, 82% of them singletons. Material: PBMCs. The receptors originated from a man between 25 and 39 years old in good health and CMV-seropositive.

The J gene is TRBJ2-7, the V gene TRBV6-5; 9 bases fit TRBD2. Germline V gene data show CDR1 as MNHEY and CDR2 as SVGAGI. This CDR3 comprises 13 residues. Unmatched junction bases numbered 1, after V lost 5 bases and J lost 2 bases. The CDR3 spells CASSAGGPYEQYF. The CDR3 coding sequence is TGTGCCAGCAGTGCGGGGGGGCCCTACGAGCAGTACTTC.

V is TRBV2 and J is TRBJ2-2, with 14 bases aligning to TRBD2. This CDR3 comprises 16 residues. V lost 6 bases and J lost 6; bases outside the gene matches: 6. Germline V gene data show CDR1 as SNHLY and CDR2 as FYNNEI. This CDR3 reads CASSGLAGGSAGELFF. The CDR3 DNA is TGTGCCAGCAGCGGACTAGCGGGGGGATCCGCCGGGGAGCTGTTTTTT.

The J gene is TRBJ1-5, the V gene TRBV27; 11 positions match TRBD1. Germline CDR1 and CDR2: MNHEY and SMNVEV (reference sequence). With 8 bases clipped from V and 1 base from J, the junction kept 4 bases outside the gene matches. The CDR3 has 15 amino acids. This CDR3 is CASGRDRGSNQPQHF. Written as DNA, the CDR3 is TGTGCCAGCGGCCGGGACAGGGGGAGCAATCAGCCCCAGCATTTT.

The table lists this clone with a few counts. The chain combines TRBV7-6 with TRBJ2-1; D is unresolved. Germline V gene data show CDR1 as SGHVS and CDR2 as FNYEAQ. The CDR3 loop spans 15 amino acids. The germline V and J ends were trimmed by 5 bases and 0 bases, with 11 bases remaining between them. CDR3 residues: CASSPQIDSYNEQFF. DNA for the CDR3: TGTGCCAGCAGCCCACAGATAGACTCCTACAATGAGCAGTTCTTC. Variable domain in full (rest from reference TRBV7-6 and TRBJ2-1): GAGVSQSPRYKVTKRGQDVALRCDPISGHVSLYWYRQALGQGPEFLTYFNYEAQQDKSGLPNDRFSAERPEGSISTLTIQRTEQRDSAMYRCASSPQIDSYNEQFFGPGTRLTVL.

This sequence joins TRBV5-4 and TRBJ2-7; 11 bases are a match to TRBD2. Germline values: CDR1 SGHNT, CDR2 YYREEE (reference sequence). V dropped 3 bases and J dropped 4; count of bases not matched to a gene: 3. This CDR3 has 14 amino acids. CDR3 sequence reads: CASSSGLAVYEQYF. The CDR3 DNA is TGTGCCAGCAGCTCGGGACTAGCGGTGTACGAGCAGTACTTC.

The chain is built from TRBV4-1 and TRBJ1-1; 8 nucleotides line up with TRBD1. J was trimmed by 2 bases and V by 1 base; bases with no gene match: 3. The CDR3 covers 15 residues. CDR1 and CDR2 from the germline V gene are MGHRA and YSYEKL. The CDR3 loop is CASSQGQGANTEAFF. As DNA, the CDR3 is TGCGCCAGCAGCCAAGGGCAGGGGGCTAACACTGAAGCTTTCTTT.

The genes are TRBV30 and TRBJ1-4; 8 bases match TRBD1. The CDR3 is 12 amino acids. CDR1 GTSNPN and CDR2 SVGIG come from the germline V gene (reference sequence). V trimming: 5 bases; J trimming: 11 bases; junction bases outside the gene matches: 7. CDR3 sequence reads: CAWWDHRGKLFF. The DNA of the CDR3 is TGTGCCTGGTGGGACCACAGGGGGAAACTGTTTTTT.

The CDR3 spells CASSLGEVYTF. CDR3 in DNA: TGTGCCAGCAGCTTGGGAGAAGTCTACACCTTC. J is TRBJ1-2 and V is TRBV5-7; no clear D gene. TRBV5-7 is marked as an open reading frame, function uncertain. V shed 0 bases and J shed 10 bases, with 7 bases lying between them. The CDR3 totals 11 residues.

The chain has TRBV5-1 and TRBJ2-7, with 10 bases matching TRBD1. The CDR3 loop spans 15 amino acids. With V trimmed by 1 base and J by 4 bases, 5 bases remained unmatched. Germline V lookup: CDR1 SGHRS, CDR2 YFSETQ. DNA for the CDR3: TGCGCCAGCAGCTTGCCGGGACAGGGGTTGTACGAGCAGTACTTC. Amino acids: CASSLPGQGLYEQYF.

The chain joins TRBV21-1 to TRBJ1-2. TRBV21-1 is classified as a pseudogene. The CDR3 totals 16 residues. CDR3 bases: TGTGCCAGCAGAGAACGTACTCCGGGACTTATTTATGGCTACACCTTC. Amino acids: CASRERTPGLIYGYTF.

Regarding this clone: Compared with germline, one end of the junction differs, possibly owing to a read error. The CDR3, as DNA: TGTGCCAGCAGTCGGACAGTTCAAGGGACCCAGTACTTC. It encodes CASSRTVQGTQYF. The V and J genes are TRBV27 and TRBJ2-5; weak D call: TRBD1 (6 bases). The CDR3 is made up of 13 amino acids. Germline V gene sequence: CDR1 MNHEY, CDR2 SMNVEV (reference sequence).

Concerning this clone itself: A junction boundary mismatches the germline segment, possibly from a read error. Other DNA sequences of this sample code for an identical CDR3. The chain joins TRBV18 to TRBJ2-7; TRBD1 might be the D (6 bases). The CDR3 sequence is 13 residues long. Germline V gives CDR1 KGHSH, CDR2 LQKENI. CDR3 in DNA: TGCGCCAGCTCACGGACAGAGGGACACGAGCAGTACTTC. It encodes CASSRTEGHEQYF.

The chain links TRBV9 to TRBJ2-2; TRBD1 aligns across 8 bases. This CDR3 has 15 residues. J lost 5 bases, V lost 4 bases, and 7 bases had no gene match. Per germline, CDR1 SGDLS and CDR2 YYNGEE. The CDR3 sequence is CASSSRTGSTGELFF. In nucleotides, the CDR3 is TGTGCCAGCAGCTCCCGGACAGGGTCAACCGGGGAGCTGTTTTTT.

The chain joins TRBV6-1 to TRBJ2-5, with 7 bases identical to TRBD1. The CDR3 sequence is 15 residues long. V lost 6 bases, J lost 7 bases, and 14 bases stayed unmatched. Germline loops: CDR1 MNHNS, CDR2 SASEGT. CDR3: CASRAPGTAVMTQYF. The CDR3 region has the DNA TGTGCCAGCAGAGCACCTGGGACAGCCGTTATGACCCAGTACTTC.

This chain joins TRBV7-7 and TRBJ2-5; D possibly corresponds to TRBD2 (5 bases). Germline loops: CDR1 SSHAT, CDR2 FNYEAQ (reference sequence). This CDR3 is built from 14 residues. The V end was cut by 3 bases, the J end by 1 base, with 9 bases between. The CDR3 DNA is TGTGCCAGCAGCTTCCGGGGTCCCCAAGAGACCCAGTACTTC. This codes for CASSFRGPQETQYF.

The chain is built from TRBV13 and TRBJ2-3, with 13 bases matching TRBD2. This CDR3 spans 18 amino acids. V dropped 5 bases and J dropped 0; count of bases not matched to a gene: 8. Germline V gives CDR1 PRHDT, CDR2 FYEKMQ (reference sequence). The DNA for the CDR3 is TGTGCCAGCAGCCCTGAGGGACTAGCGGGACCTAGCACAGATACGCAGTATTTT. Translating gives CASSPEGLAGPSTDTQYF.

Details on this clone: Other DNA variants within this sample encode the same CDR3. The chain employs TRBV5-1 and TRBJ2-7; possibly TRBD2 for D (6 bases). This CDR3 has 14 residues. Trimming took off 3 bases at V and 2 bases at J, with 12 bases between the two ends. Germline CDR1 is SGHRS and CDR2 is YFSETQ. The CDR3, as DNA: TGCGCCAGCAGCTCTGGGACTGGACCCTACGAGCAGTACTTC. Protein sequence: CASSSGTGPYEQYF. The entire variable domain, with the rest obtained from reference TRBV5-1 and TRBJ2-7, is as follows: KAGVTQTPRYLIKTRGQQVTLSCSPISGHRSVSWYQQTPGQGLQFLFEYFSETQRNKGNFPGRFSGRQFSNSRSEMNVSTLELGDSALYLCASSSGTGPYEQYFGPGTRLTVT.

The chain links TRBV6-5 to TRBJ1-2, with TRBD1 as a possible D gene (6 bases). The CDR3 covers 15 residues. The germline V and J ends were trimmed by 6 bases and 5 bases, with 19 bases remaining between them. CDR1 and CDR2 (germline): MNHEY, SVGAGI. The CDR3 DNA follows: TGTGCCAGCAGCTTACGAGAGACAGGCTTGTATGGCTACACCTTC. Its protein product is CASSLRETGLYGYTF.

The V gene is TRBV5-1, the J gene TRBJ2-1, with 10 nucleotides matching TRBD2. V lost 0 bases, J lost 7 bases, and 7 bases stayed unmatched. The germline V gene has CDR1 SGHRS and CDR2 YFSETQ. This CDR3 has 16 residues. CDR3 coding DNA: TGCGCCAGCAGCTTGGTTAGGCCTAGCGGGGGTAATGAGCAGTTCTTC. Translated: CASSLVRPSGGNEQFF.

CDR3 protein: CAISDRGTYSSYEQYF. In DNA form, the CDR3 reads TGTGCCATCAGCGACAGGGGGACCTACAGCTCCTACGAGCAGTACTTC. The chain joins TRBV10-3 to TRBJ2-7; 9 nucleotides agree with TRBD1. The CDR3 is 16 amino acids. Trimming at V came to 6 bases and at J to 0 bases, leaving 9 bases not matched to a gene. Per germline, CDR1 ENHRY and CDR2 SYGVKD.

This clone was picked up a small number of times. CDR3 loop: CASRLLGRQGGYEQYF. The DNA of the CDR3 is TGCGCCAGCAGGCTCCTAGGGAGACAGGGAGGCTACGAGCAGTACTTC. This chain connects TRBV5-1 to TRBJ2-7; a weak D match, TRBD1 (7 bases). The germline V gene has CDR1 SGHRS and CDR2 YFSETQ. This CDR3 is built from 16 residues. V shed 5 bases and J shed 3 bases, with 21 bases lying between them.

The chain has TRBV7-8 and TRBJ1-6; perhaps TRBD1 as D (5 bases). CDR3 length: 18 amino acids. The germline CDR1 and CDR2 sequences are SGHVS and FQNEAQ. V lost 1 base and J 7 bases, leaving 20 bases between the germline ends. The CDR3 region has the DNA TGTGCCAGCAGCTTAGGTGTTATTCAGGGCCGAGCGAATTCACCCCTCCACTTT. Its protein is CASSLGVIQGRANSPLHF.

The rearrangement joins TRBV4-1 to TRBJ1-2; TRBD1 might be the D (5 bases). Germline V gives CDR1 MGHRA, CDR2 YSYEKL. The CDR3 is 15 amino acids. V was pared by 2 bases and J by 3 bases, with 13 bases between. CDR3 coding DNA: TGCGCCAGCAGCCAATTCCCAGGGCCGGACTATGGCTACACCTTC. It is translated as CASSQFPGPDYGYTF.

The chain is built from TRBV5-6 and TRBJ1-1; tentative D call: TRBD1 (5 bases). The germline V gene has CDR1 SGHDT and CDR2 YYEEEE. The V end lost 4 bases, the J end lost 5 bases, and 18 bases lay between the germline ends. CDR3 size: 15 residues. CDR3 nucleotide sequence: TGTGCCAGCAGCACCAAGTCAGGGTCGGAAACTGAAGCTTTCTTT. It encodes CASSTKSGSETEAFF.

The chain combines TRBV30 with TRBJ2-4, with 10 bases identical to TRBD2. CDR1 GTSNPN and CDR2 SVGIG come from the germline V gene (reference sequence). V lost 3 bases, J lost 9 bases, and 8 bases stayed unmatched. The CDR3 consists of 14 residues. CDR3 residues: CAWSSGGAYSIQYF. CDR3 DNA sequence: TGTGCCTGGAGCAGCGGGGGGGCTTATAGCATTCAGTACTTC.